This T cell receptor (beta chain) was profiled in a study of tumor and adjacent non-tumor tissue in lung cancer. Three rounds of nested PCR, following a modified ARM-PCR protocol, produced the TCRbeta library. One entry per CDR3 protein results from TCRdb running MiXCR on the multiplex PCR reads. Among 100,000 to 120,000 distinct CDR3 sequences listed, over 70% were seen once. In the case of this clonotype: Given a much more abundant clone one base away, this may be a read error.

Trimming left V 7 bases short and J 0 bases short, with 16 bases between. Per the germline V gene, CDR1 is DFQATT and CDR2 is SNEGSKA (reference sequence). The CDR3 is made up of 14 amino acids. The template was RNA from unsorted bulk tissue. V and J are TRBV20-1 and TRBJ2-7; tentatively, D is TRBD2 (6 bases). The receptor was derived from a man in his 70s with non-small cell lung cancer. Sequenced input: lung tumor tissue. This chain's CDR3 is CSGGDPGSSYEQYF. DNA of the CDR3: TGCAGTGGCGGGGACCCTGGGAGCTCCTACGAGCAGTACTTC.